The present TCR beta chain was sequenced within a study of T cell responses to AZD1222 COVID-19 vaccine. The protocol was immunoSEQ multiplex PCR, while the TCRdb copy is restricted to in-frame clones and leaves out a portion. The repertoire holds more than 150,000 clones, with under 95% as singletons. This CDR3 is 15 amino acids long. With V trimmed by 5 bases and J by 0 bases, 3 bases remained unmatched. Germline V gene sequence: CDR1 MDHEN, CDR2 SYDVKM. The chain couples TRBV28 to TRBJ2-2; 7 positions match TRBD2. The origin of this receptor is an adult who received the AZD1222 COVID-19 vaccine. The source material was peripheral blood, sampled 28 days after the second AZD1222 dose. The CDR3 sequence is CASSKRDSNTGELFF. CDR3 coding DNA: TGTGCCAGCAGTAAGCGGGACTCGAACACCGGGGAGCTGTTTTTT.